This section outlines one T cell receptor beta chain sequence together with its context. The sample comes from a study of blood T cell repertoires in COVID-19. Turning to the study itself: Sites across the United States, Italy and Spain contributed samples from acute and convalescent COVID-19. In each case, the material was cDNA or gDNA derived from T cells, B-cell-depleted T cells, or PBMCs.

CDR1 and CDR2 from the germline V gene are DFQATT and SNEGSKA (reference sequence). J was trimmed by 9 bases and V by 3 bases; bases with no gene match: 9. The CDR3 length is 13 residues. In the original analysis: Amplification of reference gene primers was used by the study to estimate nucleated cell counts. TCRdb's table, derived via immunoSEQ multiplex PCR, lists solely in-frame clones and lacks some. V and J calls and clone size follow that table, whereas D and trimming were derived from the DNA. In the table there are 200,000 or so clones, around 84% of which are singletons. The sequencing sample was made of peripheral blood. This sequence joins TRBV20-1 and TRBJ2-5, with 8 bases identical to TRBD2. This TCR was sampled from a man between 60 and 70 years old with acute or convalescent COVID-19. CDR3 nucleotide sequence: TGCAGTGCTAGTTTGAGTAGCGGGACTTCCCAGTACTTC. Translation gives CSASLSSGTSQYF.